The 10 T cell receptor beta chains listed next were all sequenced from one sample in a study of identical twins listed by TCRdb under 2016. The receptor library was made with 5' RACE. Sequencing used an Illumina HiSeq 2000. TCRdb's own reprocessing of the public reads used fastp at Q25 and MiXCR and kept productive beta chains. Rows matching on CDR3 protein sequence are summarized as one entry with the most common DNA and genes. Within this sample are roughly 200,000 distinct CDR3 sequences, with 15% to 20% of them counted one time only. The ten largest clones capture around 40% of the sample. This same sample was also taken into another study, of T cells expressing NK-cell markers.

Sequencing was carried out using CD8+ T cells sorted from blood. These receptors came from a woman aged 18-29 years in good health.

This clonotype occurred a few times. The chain joins TRBV7-6 to TRBJ2-3, with TRBD2 matching over 9 bases. CDR1 is SGHVS, CDR2 FNYEAQ, per germline. CDR3 length: 17 amino acids. V lost 5 bases, J lost 6 bases, and 15 bases stayed unmatched. Here the CDR3 reads CASSPWEGSSGKDTQYF. The CDR3 DNA reads as TGTGCCAGCAGCCCCTGGGAAGGGTCTAGCGGGAAGGATACGCAGTATTTT. The full variable domain, its missing parts supplied by reference TRBV7-6 and TRBJ2-3, is GAGVSQSPRYKVTKRGQDVALRCDPISGHVSLYWYRQALGQGPEFLTYFNYEAQQDKSGLPNDRFSAERPEGSISTLTIQRTEQRDSAMYRCASSPWEGSSGKDTQYFGPGTRLTVL.

This chain uses TRBV24-1 with TRBJ2-7; 14 bases map to TRBD2. Germline trimming cut 4 bases from V and 8 bases from J; bases unmatched to any gene: 6. From germline, CDR1 is KGHDR and CDR2 SFDVKD. The CDR3 is 15 residues long. The DNA of the CDR3 is TGTGCCACCAGTGAAACCGGGACTAGCGGGAGCAAGCAGTACTTC. This translates into CATSETGTSGSKQYF.

The chain recombines TRBV13 with TRBJ2-1; 10 bases align to TRBD2. Trimming took 8 bases from V and 5 from J; bases not matched to a gene: 3. The CDR3 sequence is 13 residues long. Germline V gene sequence: CDR1 PRHDT, CDR2 FYEKMQ (reference sequence). The CDR3 DNA reads TGTGCCAGCCAAGCGGGAGGGAACAATGAGCAGTTCTTC. This sequence encodes CASQAGGNNEQFF.

This clonotype was counted a few times. The chain joins TRBV11-2 to TRBJ1-1, with 7 nucleotides matching TRBD1. V shed 5 bases, J shed 2 bases, and the junction held 8 bases outside the gene matches. Germline CDR1 reads SGHAT; CDR2 reads FQNNGV. The CDR3 loop spans 15 amino acids. CDR3 amino acids: CASSPGTAGNTEAFF. The CDR3 DNA reads as TGTGCCAGCAGCCCGGGGACAGCCGGAAACACTGAAGCTTTCTTT.

The gene calls are TRBV6-1 and TRBJ2-1, with TRBD2 matching over 9 bases. V shed 6 bases and J 7 bases; nucleotides not matched to a gene: 4. Germline V gene lookup returns CDR1 MNHNS and CDR2 SASEGT. The CDR3 is made up of 13 amino acids. The CDR3 loop is CASRLAGQNEQFF. The CDR3 region has the DNA TGTGCCAGCAGACTAGCGGGCCAAAATGAGCAGTTCTTC.

V and J are TRBV4-3 and TRBJ2-1; 8 bases agree with TRBD2. CDR3 size: 16 residues. After removal of 0 bases from V and 2 bases from J, the junction contained 3 bases not matched to a gene. Per germline, CDR1 LGHNA and CDR2 YSLEER. The CDR3 DNA follows: TGCGCCAGCAGCCAAGAGGGCGGGGGGCCCTACAATGAGCAGTTCTTC. It translates to CASSQEGGGPYNEQFF.

The table lists this clonotype with many counts. The chain joins TRBV12-3 or TRBV12-4 to TRBJ2-3; D uncertain. The CDR3 is 13 residues long. V was shortened by 3 bases and J by 0 bases, with 4 bases between the two germline ends. The CDR3 region is CASSLASTDTQYF. The DNA of the CDR3 is TGTGCCAGCAGTTTGGCGAGCACAGATACGCAGTATTTT.

This clonotype was found a few times. The chain links TRBV6-1 to TRBJ2-3, with D perhaps matching TRBD2 (5 bases). This CDR3 has 12 residues. Per the germline V gene, CDR1 is MNHNS and CDR2 is SASEGT. V was shortened by 6 bases and J by 10 bases, with 14 bases between the two germline ends. The CDR3 region has the DNA TGTGCCAGCAGAGACGCTAGCCAATCGCAGTATTTT. This encodes CASRDASQSQYF.

This clonotype came up a few times. The chain recombines TRBV5-1 with TRBJ2-7; D perhaps matches TRBD1 (6 bases). V was trimmed by 2 bases and J by 4 bases, leaving 16 bases between them. CDR1 is SGHRS and CDR2 is YFSETQ in the germline V gene. The CDR3 consists of 15 residues. The CDR3 bases are TGCGCCAGCAGCTTAAGACAGGTGAACGGGTACGAGCAGTACTTC. Translated: CASSLRQVNGYEQYF.

This clonotype was seen a handful of times. CDR3 in amino acids: CASSPTSGPYNEQFF. The CDR3 DNA reads TGTGCCAGTAGTCCTACTAGCGGTCCCTACAATGAGCAGTTCTTC. This chain links TRBV19 with TRBJ2-1; TRBD2 aligns across 8 bases. CDR3 size: 15 residues. The germline V gene encodes CDR1 LNHDA and CDR2 SQIVND (reference sequence). Trimming removed 5 bases from V and 2 bases from J; junction bases left unmatched: 5.